This T cell receptor (beta chain) was captured in a study of CD8 T cells in ankylosing spondylitis (TCRdb year 2017). Notes on the research overall: The study profiled T cell receptor beta repertoires in healthy donors and ankylosing spondylitis patients to find disease-linked TCR variants. Peripheral blood samples were taken, and synovial fluid was additionally collected from ankylosing spondylitis patients. The full study cohort comprised 20 to 25 ankylosing spondylitis patients and around 100 healthy donors. General conclusions and limits of the study: According to the report, matched synovial fluid samples from ankylosing spondylitis patients were significantly enriched for the disease-linked clones. Blood from ankylosing spondylitis patients appeared to be characterized by a TCR beta motif made up of about 8 highly homologous amino acid variants. The disease-linked clones showed a CD8+ phenotype and occurred at relatively low frequencies in peripheral blood. Some motif variants had previously been reported in the synovial fluid and blood of reactive arthritis patients, which suggests shared mechanisms of disease initiation.

V lost 1 base and J lost 0 bases, and the count of bases not matched to a germline gene is 5. The germline V gene (reference sequence) gives CDR1 as DFQATT and CDR2 as SNEGSKA. The cysteine opens and the phenylalanine closes a CDR3 of 16 amino acids. Just CDR3 DNA is preserved here, 48 bases in frame from base 1. TCRdb names Illumina HiSeq 2500 as the instrument used. Quantitative 5'-RACE with molecular barcodes was the method used to prepare the TCR beta libraries. Processing in the source paper ran as follows. To identify disease-linked TCR variants, a new computational method was used, one built on a probabilistic model of VDJ rearrangement. The public reads were reprocessed in TCRdb via fastp at Q25 and MiXCR, keeping in-frame beta chains. Every entry covers one CDR3 protein and lists the most common genes and DNA from its rows. Here the V and J calls rest on TCRdb's processing, not on the authors' analysis. The sample data list fewer than 35,000 distinct CDR3 sequences, and about 31% of these were observed just once. The top ten constitute about 50% of the sample.

Synovial fluid samples and blood samples obtained from the same ankylosing spondylitis patients were matched. This clonotype was counted ten times or more. The antigen it binds to is not known. No much larger clonotype is one base removed from it; base qualities were not supplied. Specimen: synovial fluid, either unsorted or a sorted T cell fraction (not recorded which). The sequence was collected from a male donor with ankylosing spondylitis. The rearrangement combines TRBV20-1 with TRBJ2-1; TRBD2 agrees with 8 junctional bases. This receptor carries the CDR3 CSARAGLVGSYNEQFF. In nucleotide form, the sequence is TGCAGTGCTAGAGCGGGACTAGTCGGCTCCTACAATGAGCAGTTCTTC.